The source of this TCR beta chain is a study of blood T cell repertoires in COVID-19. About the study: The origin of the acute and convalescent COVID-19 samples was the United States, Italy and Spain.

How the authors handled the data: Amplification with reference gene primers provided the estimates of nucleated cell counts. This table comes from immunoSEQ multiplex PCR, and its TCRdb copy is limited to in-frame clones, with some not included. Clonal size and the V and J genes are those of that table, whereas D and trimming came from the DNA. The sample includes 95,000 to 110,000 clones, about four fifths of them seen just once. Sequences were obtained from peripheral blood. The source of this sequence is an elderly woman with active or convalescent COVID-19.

This CDR3 is CASSFFAALAGGPYNEQFF. CDR3 nucleotides: TGTGCCAGCAGCTTTTTCGCTGCCTTAGCGGGGGGGCCCTACAATGAGCAGTTCTTC. This chain joins TRBV7-6 and TRBJ2-1; 11 nucleotides align to TRBD2. Germline V gives CDR1 SGHVS, CDR2 FNYEAQ. The length of the CDR3 is 19 residues. V trimming: 3 bases; J trimming: 2 bases; junction bases outside the gene matches: 12.